These 21 T cell receptor beta chains came from one sample sequenced in a study of radiation and T cells in renal cell carcinoma. Measured with immunoSEQ multiplex PCR; TCRdb has only the in-frame clones, and not every one. In the table there are about 150,000 clones, over 80% of which are singletons. Stated time point: blood 2 weeks post-SBRT. Noted treatment: 15 Gy SBRT to primary tumor, nephrectomy 4 weeks later. The specimen comprised blood, sampled from a patient whose treatment included radiotherapy and nephrectomy. These receptors came from a woman aged 50 to 60 with renal cell carcinoma.

The V gene is TRBV14, the J gene TRBJ1-5; 10 nucleotides agree with TRBD1. This CDR3 is built from 15 residues. V lost 1 base to trimming and J lost 3 bases; unmatched junction nucleotides: 0. Germline CDR1 SGHDN, CDR2 FVKESK. The CDR3 here is CASSQGQGANQPQHF. For the CDR3, the DNA is TGTGCCAGCAGCCAAGGACAGGGGGCCAATCAGCCCCAGCATTTT.

V usage is TRBV9 and J usage is TRBJ2-3, with 12 bases aligning to TRBD2. The CDR3 contains 18 residues. V lost 4 bases and J lost 0; bases outside the gene matches: 9. Germline lookup yields CDR1 SGDLS and CDR2 YYNGEE. CDR3 bases: TGTGCCAGCAGCCTTACGACTAGCGGGGGACTTAGCACAGATACGCAGTATTTT. Amino acids: CASSLTTSGGLSTDTQYF.

This clone was detected only once. CDR3 sequence reads: CASSSPGSNTGELFF. The CDR3 DNA reads as TGTGCCAGCAGTTCCCCGGGGTCGAACACCGGGGAGCTGTTTTTT. V gene TRBV6-5 combines with J gene TRBJ2-2, with TRBD2 as a possible D gene (5 bases). V lost 4 bases and J lost 0, with 9 bases in between. Germline V lookup: CDR1 MNHEY, CDR2 SVGAGI. CDR3 length equals 15 residues.

In regard to this clone: Other DNA sequences of this sample code for an identical CDR3. The V and J genes are TRBV7-8 and TRBJ1-5, with TRBD1 as a possible D gene (6 bases). The CDR3 runs to 15 residues. Germline loops: CDR1 SGHVS, CDR2 FQNEAQ. The V end was cut by 5 bases, the J end by 0 bases, with 11 bases between. CDR3 nucleotide sequence: TGTGCCAGCAGCCCCGGGGGCTATAGCAATCAGCCCCAGCATTTT. The encoded protein is CASSPGGYSNQPQHF.

This rearrangement joins TRBV10-2 to TRBJ1-6; D is undetermined. Germline V lookup: CDR1 WSHSY, CDR2 SAAADI. CDR3 length equals 16 residues. The V gene lost 4 bases and the J gene lost 1 base, with 11 bases spanning the gap. Here the CDR3 DNA reads TGCGCCAGCAGTGCGAGACAAATTTCCTATAATTCACCCCTCCACTTT. Translating it yields CASSARQISYNSPLHF.

The V call is TRBV5-6, the J call TRBJ2-5; D not certain. V lost 2 bases and J lost 6, with 5 bases in between. Germline V gene sequence: CDR1 SGHDT, CDR2 YYEEEE. The CDR3 runs to 11 residues. The CDR3 DNA reads as TGTGCCAGCAGCTTAGAAAAGACCCAGTACTTC. Translating gives CASSLEKTQYF.

V usage is TRBV5-6 and J usage is TRBJ1-5, with unresolved D. Germline CDR1 and CDR2: SGHDT and YYEEEE. The V end was cut by 5 bases, the J end by 4 bases, with 7 bases between. The CDR3 runs 12 residues. The CDR3 bases are TGTGCCAGCAGTAACGAAAATCAGCCCCAGCATTTT. This encodes CASSNENQPQHF. The variable domain in full, with the rest retrieved from reference TRBV5-6 and TRBJ1-5, is DAGVTQSPTHLIKTRGQQVTLRCSPKSGHDTVSWYQQALGQGPQFIFQYYEEEERQRGNFPDRFSGHQFPNYSSELNVNALLLGDSALYLCASSNENQPQHFGDGTRLSIL.

The gene calls are TRBV29-1 and TRBJ2-1; 7 bases agree with TRBD2. Germline V CDR1 and CDR2: SQVTM, ANQGSEA. Trimming cost V 7 bases and J 4 bases; bases outside gene matches: 10. The CDR3 runs to 14 residues. The DNA for the CDR3 is TGCAGCGCCGATGGACTAGAAAAATACAATGAGCAGTTCTTC. It is translated as CSADGLEKYNEQFF.

The CDR3 DNA is TGTGCCAGCAGCGTCCAGGGGGCTCACAATGAGCAGTTCTTC. Protein product: CASSVQGAHNEQFF. This chain joins TRBV9 and TRBJ2-1, with 8 bases matching TRBD1. V lost 2 bases to trimming and J lost 5 bases; unmatched junction nucleotides: 3. Germline assignment: CDR1 SGDLS and CDR2 YYNGEE. The CDR3 totals 14 residues. The full variable domain, in which reference TRBV9 and TRBJ2-1 provide the parts outside the CDR3, is DSGVTQTPKHLITATGQRVTLRCSPRSGDLSVYWYQQSLDQGLQFLIQYYNGEERAKGNILERFSAQQFPDLHSELNLSSLELGDSALYFCASSVQGAHNEQFFGPGTRLTVL.

The rearrangement links TRBV7-3 to TRBJ1-1; the D gene is possibly TRBD1 (6 bases). Trimming took off 5 bases at V and 1 base at J, with 14 bases between the two ends. The CDR3 contains 15 residues. The V gene's germline CDR1 is SGHTA and CDR2 FQGTGA. Written as DNA, the CDR3 is TGTGCCAGCAGCCTATTCAGGGGCGAGAACACTGAAGCTTTCTTT. It specifies CASSLFRGENTEAFF.

The J gene is TRBJ2-2, the V gene TRBV15; D ambiguous. The CDR3 spans 14 residues. V lost 0 bases and J lost 6, with 8 bases in between. Germline V gene lookup returns CDR1 LNHNV and CDR2 YYDKDF (reference sequence). CDR3 loop: CATSRDPVAGELFF. CDR3 DNA sequence: TGTGCCACCAGCAGAGATCCCGTGGCCGGGGAGCTGTTTTTT. Together with reference TRBV15 and TRBJ2-2, the CDR3 gives the full variable domain: DAMVIQNPRYQVTQFGKPVTLSCSQTLNHNVMYWYQQKSSQAPKLLFHYYDKDFNNEADTPDNFQSRRPNTSFCFLDIRSPGLGDTAMYLCATSRDPVAGELFFGEGSRLTVL.

This rearrangement joins TRBV18 to TRBJ1-1; possibly TRBD1 for D (6 bases). Germline loops: CDR1 KGHSH, CDR2 LQKENI. Between the trimmed V and J ends, which lost 1 base and 2 bases, there was a span of 11 bases. This CDR3 comprises 15 residues. The CDR3 DNA sequence: TGTGCCAGCTCACCACAGACAGGTTTAAACACTGAAGCTTTCTTT. Its translation: CASSPQTGLNTEAFF.

The V and J genes are TRBV7-2 and TRBJ1-2; D gene uncertain. Germline assignment: CDR1 SGHTA and CDR2 FQGNSA. CDR3 length: 13 residues. Trimming cost V 0 bases and J 14 bases, with 16 bases left between them. The CDR3 coding sequence is TGTGCCAGCAGCTTAGCCCCCCGAGAAGGGAATACCTTC. Translating it yields CASSLAPREGNTF.

J is TRBJ1-1 and V is TRBV5-4, with a possible D match to TRBD1 (6 bases). In germline, CDR1 is SGHNT, CDR2 YYREEE (reference sequence). V lost 4 bases to trimming and J lost 11 bases, with 21 bases between them. This CDR3 comprises 14 residues. CDR3 residues: CASSAGEVRPGAFF. For the CDR3, the DNA is TGTGCCAGCAGCGCAGGGGAGGTCCGCCCGGGGGCTTTCTTT.

This chain uses TRBV6-5 with TRBJ2-1; D gene unclear. V dropped 0 bases and J dropped 10 bases, with 10 bases sitting between them. The CDR3 sequence is 13 residues long. The germline CDR1 and CDR2 sequences are MNHEY and SVGAGI. The CDR3 coding sequence is TGTGCCAGCAGTTACTCGATAACTCGAGAGCAGTTCTTC. This gives the protein CASSYSITREQFF.

This chain uses TRBV5-6 with TRBJ2-1; 8 positions match TRBD1. The CDR3 is 13 residues long. The junction had 3 bases not matched to a gene; V was cut back by 3 bases and J by 7 bases. Germline values: CDR1 SGHDT, CDR2 YYEEEE. The DNA of the CDR3 is TGTGCCAGCAGCTGGACAGGGCGGAATGAGCAGTTCTTC. Protein product: CASSWTGRNEQFF.

The chain has TRBV29-1 and TRBJ2-5; no definite D call. This CDR3 is 13 amino acids long. Trimming removed 2 bases at V and 2 bases at J, with 9 bases between. CDR1 is SQVTM and CDR2 is ANQGSEA in the germline V gene. This CDR3 is CSVERVRQETQYF. The DNA of the CDR3 is TGCAGCGTTGAACGAGTTCGTCAAGAGACCCAGTACTTC.

This clone was detected once. The chain couples TRBV6-1 to TRBJ1-1, with a possible D match to TRBD1 (5 bases). CDR3 length equals 15 residues. The germline V and J ends were trimmed by 7 bases and 0 bases, with 15 bases remaining between them. Germline lookup yields CDR1 MNHNS and CDR2 SASEGT. The CDR3 protein is CASTGESGVNTEAFF. The CDR3 nucleotides read TGTGCCAGCACGGGGGAGAGCGGGGTGAACACTGAAGCTTTCTTT.

This rearrangement joins TRBV9 to TRBJ2-5; D remains unclear. Trimming cost V 0 bases and J 5 bases, with 14 bases left between them. The CDR3 is 15 residues long. Per the germline V gene, CDR1 is SGDLS and CDR2 is YYNGEE. The CDR3, as DNA: TGTGCCAGCAGCGTAGGGCCAGAAGTTGGGGAGACCCAGTACTTC. It is translated as CASSVGPEVGETQYF.

The rearrangement joins TRBV18 to TRBJ1-1; D remains ambiguous. Germline V gene sequence: CDR1 KGHSH, CDR2 LQKENI. Trimming took 0 bases from V and 5 from J, leaving 19 bases between them. The CDR3 has 17 amino acids. The CDR3 loop reads CASSPPNRPSTGTEAFF. CDR3 coding DNA: TGTGCCAGCTCACCACCCAATAGACCATCCACTGGGACTGAAGCTTTCTTT.

The rearrangement joins TRBV6-5 to TRBJ2-1, with TRBD1 matching 9 bases. This CDR3 comprises 16 residues. V shed 4 bases, J shed 3 bases, and the junction held 7 bases outside the gene matches. CDR1 and CDR2 from the germline V gene are MNHEY and SVGAGI. CDR3 region: CASSSPTGQGYNEQFF. The CDR3, as DNA: TGTGCCAGCAGTTCACCAACGGGACAGGGCTACAATGAGCAGTTCTTC.